This T cell receptor (beta chain) was sequenced during a study of blood T cell repertoires in COVID-19. Study-level background: The United States, Italy and Spain provided the acute and convalescent COVID-19 samples. Sample material is recorded as cDNA or gDNA derived from T cells, B-cell-depleted T cells, or PBMCs.

In the original analysis: Amplified reference gene primers provided the basis for estimating nucleated cell counts. Sequencing used immunoSEQ multiplex PCR; TCRdb keeps in-frame clones, though not all of them. V, J and clone size are taken as reported in that table, and D and trimming were inferred from the DNA itself. The sample gives 200,000 or so clones, 84% of which show up once; about 13% is in the top ten. The V gene end was trimmed by 5 bases and the J gene end by 5 bases; junction bases not matched to a gene: 11. Germline loops: CDR1 MNHEY, CDR2 SVGAGI. The length of the CDR3 is 15 residues. Sequences were obtained from peripheral blood. The source of this sequence is a human donor in a cohort sampled during active COVID-19. The V gene is TRBV6-5, the J gene TRBJ2-7; 8 bases are a match to TRBD1. CDR3 in DNA: TGTGCCAGCAGTCGACGAAGTGGGACAGGTGACGAGCAGTACTTC. Amino acids: CASSRRSGTGDEQYF.